The clone carrying this T cell receptor (beta chain) was observed a single time. The target antigen is unknown. The sample originates from a study of OX40 agonist ivuxolimab in advanced cancers. For the study at large: Given to patients was ivuxolimab, an agonistic anti-OX40 (CD134) antibody. Checkpoint inhibitors had been given previously to under 50% of patients.

Autoimmune disease history or systemic immunosuppression led to patient exclusion. Points from the study as a whole: Which antigen the expanded peripheral T cells recognized is unknown.

Germline V gene sequence: CDR1 MDHEN, CDR2 SYDVKM. CDR3 length equals 10 residues. V shed 8 bases and J shed 6 bases, with 8 bases lying between them. Libraries were prepared by immunoSEQ multiplex PCR; TCRdb keeps only in-frame clonotypes and omits some of them. The sample shows 55,000 to 65,000 clones, roughly nine tenths of them seen only once. The origin of this receptor is an adult with an advanced solid tumor such as melanoma, head and neck, liver or kidney cancer. The chain is built from TRBV28 and TRBJ2-7, with D possibly matching TRBD1 (5 bases). Sequences were derived from CD4+ or CD8+ T cells sorted from blood, sampled in a trial of the OX40 agonist ivuxolimab. CDR3 coding DNA: TGTGCCAGCGGGGCCGCCGAGCAGTACTTC. Translating gives CASGAAEQYF.